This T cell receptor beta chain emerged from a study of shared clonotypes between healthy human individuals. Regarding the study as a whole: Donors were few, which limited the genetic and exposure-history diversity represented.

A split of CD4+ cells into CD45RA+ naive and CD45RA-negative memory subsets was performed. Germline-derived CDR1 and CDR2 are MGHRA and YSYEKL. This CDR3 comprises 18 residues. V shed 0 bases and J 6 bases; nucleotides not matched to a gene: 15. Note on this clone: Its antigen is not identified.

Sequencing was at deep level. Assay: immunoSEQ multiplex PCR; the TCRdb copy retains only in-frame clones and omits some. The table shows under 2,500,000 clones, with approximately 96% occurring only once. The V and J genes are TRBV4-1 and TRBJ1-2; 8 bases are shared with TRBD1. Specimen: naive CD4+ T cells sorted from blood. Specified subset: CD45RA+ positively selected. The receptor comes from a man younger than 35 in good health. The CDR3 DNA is TGCGCCAGCAGCCAAGATAGTTGGGGGCAGGGGGCGTCGAATGGCTACACCTTC. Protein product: CASSQDSWGQGASNGYTF.